The 2 T cell receptor beta chains in this list originate from one sample, sequenced in a study of cytomegalovirus exposure and HLA in healthy donors. Use of 60 Vbeta and 13 Jbeta primers characterized the PCR. Assay used: immunoSEQ multiplex PCR; TCRdb lists only in-frame clones, some missing. The data show about 37,000 clones, 81% seen once. The sequenced sample consisted of PBMCs. The receptors were sampled from a woman aged 40 to 50 in good health and CMV-seronegative.

V is TRBV5-4 and J is TRBJ2-5, with 7 bases fitting TRBD1. After removal of 3 bases from V and 3 bases from J, the junction contained 2 bases not matched to a gene. The CDR3 runs 13 residues. Germline values: CDR1 SGHNT, CDR2 YYREEE (reference sequence). In DNA, the CDR3 is TGTGCCAGCAGCTCAGGGGGAAAAGAGACCCAGTACTTC. Translated, it gives CASSSGGKETQYF.

The rearrangement links TRBV5-4 to TRBJ1-2, with TRBD1 matching over 8 bases. V shed 0 bases and J 4 bases; nucleotides not matched to a gene: 11. CDR3 length equals 17 residues. The germline V gene has CDR1 SGHNT and CDR2 YYREEE (reference sequence). The CDR3 DNA follows: TGTGCCAGCAGCTTGGTTCCCAGGGGGCGCGGGGGCTATGGCTACACCTTC. Amino acid sequence: CASSLVPRGRGGYGYTF.